The 21 T cell receptor beta chains below all came from one sample that was sequenced in a study of blood T cell repertoires in COVID-19. TCRdb's copy holds only in-frame clones and misses some; the assay was immunoSEQ multiplex PCR. The sample consists of approximately 82,000 clones, over 75% of them appearing once. The sample consisted of peripheral blood. Source of these receptors: a human donor in a cohort sampled during active COVID-19.

In this sample, this clone turned up a few times. This chain connects TRBV7-2 to TRBJ1-4; the D gene is possibly TRBD1 (6 bases). The germline CDR1 and CDR2 sequences are SGHTA and FQGNSA. The CDR3 has 14 amino acids. Deletions cut 5 bases from V and 6 bases from J, with 13 bases between. This chain's CDR3 is CASSPWSGDEKLFF. DNA of the CDR3: TGTGCCAGCAGCCCCTGGTCAGGGGATGAAAAACTGTTTTTT.

This clone has only a few counts. The rearrangement joins TRBV5-5 to TRBJ1-5, with 8 bases identical to TRBD1. J gave up 4 bases and V 2 bases, and 5 bases lay outside the gene matches. Germline V gives CDR1 SGHKS, CDR2 YYEKEE (reference sequence). This CDR3 spans 15 amino acids. Here the CDR3 DNA reads TGTGCCAGCAGCTTACTCGGGACAGGTAATCAGCCCCAGCATTTT. Residues: CASSLLGTGNQPQHF.

The gene calls are TRBV25-1 and TRBJ2-5, with 13 nucleotides matching TRBD2. The length of the CDR3 is 16 residues. Trimming took 2 bases from V and 5 from J; bases not matched to a gene: 5. Germline CDR1 MGHDK, CDR2 SYGVNS. CDR3 sequence (DNA): TGTGCCAGCAGTGAACCCGGACTAGCGGGGGTGGAGACCCAGTACTTC. It is translated as CASSEPGLAGVETQYF.

This rearrangement joins TRBV4-1 to TRBJ2-3; weak D call: TRBD1 (6 bases). Trimming shortened V by 2 bases and J by 2 bases, and 14 bases separated the two germline ends. CDR3 length equals 16 residues. From germline, CDR1 is MGHRA and CDR2 YSYEKL. Here the CDR3 DNA reads TGCGCCAGCAGCCAACCCCGCGCAGGGGTCACAGATACGCAGTATTTT. It specifies CASSQPRAGVTDTQYF.

The V gene is TRBV7-3, the J gene TRBJ1-1; no clear D gene. CDR3 length: 13 amino acids. Trimming shortened V by 2 bases and J by 4 bases, and 8 bases separated the two germline ends. Germline V gene sequence: CDR1 SGHTA, CDR2 FQGTGA. The CDR3 spells CASSLGLLTEAFF. In DNA, the CDR3 is TGTGCCAGCAGCTTAGGGCTGCTCACTGAAGCTTTCTTT.

V usage is TRBV9 and J usage is TRBJ1-6; D might be TRBD1 (6 bases). The germline CDR1 and CDR2 sequences are SGDLS and YYNGEE. The V end lost 3 bases, the J end lost 9 bases, and 10 bases lay between the germline ends. The CDR3 spans 13 residues. CDR3 sequence: CASSEGGFSPLHF. CDR3 nucleotides: TGTGCCAGCAGCGAGGGGGGGTTTTCACCCCTCCACTTT. The full variable domain, with the rest looked up from reference TRBV9 and TRBJ1-6, is DSGVTQTPKHLITATGQRVTLRCSPRSGDLSVYWYQQSLDQGLQFLIQYYNGEERAKGNILERFSAQQFPDLHSELNLSSLELGDSALYFCASSEGGFSPLHFGNGTRLTVT.

The table lists this clone with a count of one. The chain is built from TRBV6-5 and TRBJ2-1; D is possibly TRBD2 (7 bases). The germline CDR1 and CDR2 sequences are MNHEY and SVGAGI. This CDR3 is 15 amino acids long. The V gene lost 8 bases and the J gene lost 8 bases, with 22 bases spanning the gap. DNA of the CDR3: TGTGCCAGCCGACCTGGGGGGGCCGAATGGGATGAGCAGTTCTTC. It specifies CASRPGGAEWDEQFF.

The chain joins TRBV30 to TRBJ1-4, with D perhaps matching TRBD1 (5 bases). Germline V gene data show CDR1 as GTSNPN and CDR2 as SVGIG (reference sequence). V was trimmed by 5 bases and J by 8 bases, leaving 12 bases between them. The CDR3 covers 12 residues. Here the CDR3 reads CAWEGLGEKLFF. CDR3 in DNA: TGTGCCTGGGAGGGGCTAGGGGAAAAACTGTTTTTT.

This rearrangement joins TRBV7-8 to TRBJ2-3; 11 positions match TRBD2. The CDR3 sequence is 16 residues long. Trimming at V came to 7 bases and at J to 3 bases, leaving 9 bases not matched to a gene. Germline V CDR1 and CDR2: SGHVS, FQNEAQ. CDR3 loop: CASTRASGGKTDTQYF. The CDR3 bases are TGTGCCAGCACCCGGGCTAGCGGGGGGAAAACAGATACGCAGTATTTT.

The chain uses TRBV9 and TRBJ2-3; TRBD2 matches at 12 bases. V lost 7 bases, J lost 6 bases, and 6 bases stayed unmatched. Germline V lookup: CDR1 SGDLS, CDR2 YYNGEE. The CDR3 loop spans 14 amino acids. In DNA, the CDR3 is TGTGCCAGCGCGCTAGCGGGGGGGCAGGATACGCAGTATTTT. Amino acids: CASALAGGQDTQYF.

J is TRBJ2-1 and V is TRBV7-2; 7 bases are a match to TRBD2. Per germline, CDR1 SGHTA and CDR2 FQGNSA. The CDR3 contains 15 residues. J lost 2 bases, V lost 5 bases, and 6 bases had no gene match. CDR3 loop: CASSPKRDPYNEQFF. The CDR3 bases are TGTGCCAGCAGCCCTAAGCGGGACCCCTACAATGAGCAGTTCTTC.

The chain couples TRBV28 to TRBJ2-7; unclear D gene. The V end was cut by 8 bases, the J end by 0 bases, with 14 bases between. This CDR3 has 14 residues. Germline V gives CDR1 MDHEN, CDR2 SYDVKM. The CDR3 DNA reads as TGTGCCAGCGGGTCATCTAGAAGCTCCTACGAGCAGTACTTC. Residues: CASGSSRSSYEQYF.

This clone has just a few counts. The chain carries TRBV19 and TRBJ2-1; 9 bases are a match to TRBD1. The J segment lost 6 bases and the V segment lost 4 bases, leaving 7 bases of the junction unmatched. The germline CDR1 and CDR2 sequences are LNHDA and SQIVND (reference sequence). The length of the CDR3 is 15 residues. CDR3 protein: CASSRDRVGGNEQFF. As DNA, the CDR3 is TGTGCCAGTAGTAGGGACAGGGTCGGGGGCAATGAGCAGTTCTTC.

The chain carries TRBV5-1 and TRBJ2-2; the D is unclear. The CDR3 covers 14 residues. In germline, CDR1 is SGHRS, CDR2 YFSETQ. The V gene lost 1 base and the J gene lost 3 bases, with 7 bases spanning the gap. Here the CDR3 reads CASSLFTDTGELFF. Written as DNA, the CDR3 is TGCGCCAGCAGCTTGTTCACGGACACCGGGGAGCTGTTTTTT.

The gene calls are TRBV3-1 (or the pseudogene TRBV3-2) and TRBJ2-2; TRBD2 agrees at 9 bases. Trimming removed 5 bases from V and 6 bases from J; junction bases left unmatched: 4. CDR1 is LGHDT and CDR2 is YNNKEL in the germline V gene (reference sequence). The CDR3 spans 14 residues. Here the CDR3 DNA reads TGTGCCAGCAGCAGACTAGCGGAGGCCGGGGAGCTGTTTTTT. Translation: CASSRLAEAGELFF.

The V gene is TRBV11-3, the J gene TRBJ2-1, with 8 bases that match TRBD2. Per the germline V gene, CDR1 is SGHNT and CDR2 is YENEEA. The CDR3 totals 16 residues. The V and J ends lost 5 bases and 2 bases, in that order; junction bases with no gene match: 8. CDR3 DNA: TGTGCCAGCAGCCCCTCCGGGACTAGGACCTACAATGAGCAGTTCTTC. Translation: CASSPSGTRTYNEQFF.

This chain links TRBV6-5 with TRBJ2-7; 8 bases line up with TRBD2. The CDR3 is made up of 15 amino acids. The V and J ends lost 6 bases and 6 bases, in that order; junction bases with no gene match: 13. Germline CDR1 reads MNHEY; CDR2 reads SVGAGI. The CDR3: CASSGLRAGGFEQYF. The CDR3 nucleotides read TGTGCCAGCAGCGGCCTAAGGGCGGGGGGTTTCGAGCAGTACTTC.

The rearrangement links TRBV28 to TRBJ1-3; TRBD1 aligns across 8 bases. The CDR3 runs to 16 residues. V gave up 3 bases and J gave up 3 bases; unmatched junction bases: 7. From germline, CDR1 is MDHEN and CDR2 SYDVKM. CDR3 in amino acids: CASSFVQGVLGNTIYF. CDR3 sequence (DNA): TGTGCCAGCAGTTTCGTACAGGGGGTTCTTGGAAACACCATATATTTT.

This clone was counted only a few times. V gene TRBV5-1 combines with J gene TRBJ2-1; TRBD2 matches at 11 bases. Germline CDR1 SGHRS, CDR2 YFSETQ. The CDR3 sequence is 15 residues long. The V segment lost 4 bases and the J segment 9 bases; nucleotides outside the gene matches: 9. In DNA, the CDR3 is TGCGCCAGCAGCATTATAGCGGGGGGGCCCGGTGAGCAGTTCTTC. It specifies CASSIIAGGPGEQFF.

The rearrangement links TRBV28 to TRBJ1-1; perhaps TRBD1 as D (5 bases). This CDR3 comprises 14 residues. Germline CDR1 is MDHEN and CDR2 is SYDVKM. V lost 6 bases, J lost 2 bases, and 13 bases lay in between. For the CDR3, the DNA is TGTGCCAGCAGGACCGGACACCTAAACACTGAAGCTTTCTTT. Encoded protein: CASRTGHLNTEAFF.

The rearrangement uses TRBV7-3 and TRBJ2-3, with 8 bases fitting TRBD1. CDR1 SGHTA and CDR2 FQGTGA come from the germline V gene. Germline trimming cut 5 bases from V and 9 bases from J; bases unmatched to any gene: 10. The CDR3 length is 14 residues. The CDR3 sequence is CASSTSTGAWTQYF. The DNA of the CDR3 is TGTGCCAGCAGCACGTCGACAGGGGCGTGGACGCAGTATTTT.